The rows below give T cell receptor beta chains drawn from one sample of a study of T cell clonotyping in hematopoietic cell transplantation. Using immunoSEQ multiplex PCR, the repertoire was profiled, and TCRdb retains in-frame clones only, with some absent. The data show more than 25,000 clones, just over 90% seen once. The specimen comprised peripheral blood mononuclear cells, sampled before stem cell transplant. The receptor set was obtained from a man aged 50 to 59 with acute myeloid leukemia. Some clones in this sample may be carry-over from other donors' samples. Each CDR3 is given with its conserved first and last residue. Fields, in order: V gene, J gene, D gene, clone size, CDR3 protein, CDR3 DNA. A D gene is named only where the DNA matches it firmly. For some rows the clone size is stated as once, few or many, or as a class when expanded; others skip it.

v_gene: TRBV29-1
j_gene: TRBJ2-5
d_gene: NA
abundance: NA
CDR3aa: CSVEVPTLRETQYF
CDR3nt: TGCAGCGTTGAAGTCCCCACGCTAAGGGAGACCCAGTACTTC

v_gene: TRBV5-4
j_gene: TRBJ1-4
d_gene: NA
abundance: NA
CDR3aa: CASSLWGSGEKLFF
CDR3nt: TGTGCCAGCAGCTTGTGGGGTTCGGGGGAAAAACTGTTTTTT

v_gene: TRBV11-3
j_gene: TRBJ2-1
d_gene: TRBD2
abundance: NA
CDR3aa: CASSPRSSGGAGEQFF
CDR3nt: TGTGCCAGCAGCCCCCGTTCTAGCGGGGGAGCAGGTGAGCAGTTCTTC

v_gene: TRBV10-3
j_gene: TRBJ2-7
d_gene: NA
abundance: once
CDR3aa: CAISDINEQYF
CDR3nt: TGTGCCATCAGTGATATCAACGAGCAGTACTTC

v_gene: TRBV19
j_gene: TRBJ2-3
d_gene: TRBD2
abundance: NA
CDR3aa: CASSPRLAGDTQYF
CDR3nt: TGTGCCAGTAGTCCGCGGCTAGCGGGGGATACGCAGTATTTT

v_gene: TRBV5-1
j_gene: TRBJ2-7
d_gene: NA
abundance: NA
CDR3aa: CASSLGPQGNEQYF
CDR3nt: TGCGCCAGCAGCCTCGGGCCCCAGGGCAACGAGCAGTACTTC

v_gene: TRBV10-3
j_gene: TRBJ1-3
d_gene: TRBD1
abundance: NA
CDR3aa: CAISPGQESDTIYF
CDR3nt: TGTGCCATCAGCCCCGGACAGGAGAGTGACACCATATATTTT

v_gene: TRBV7-2
j_gene: TRBJ1-5
d_gene: NA
abundance: NA
CDR3aa: CASSERGVYQPQHF
CDR3nt: TGTGCCAGCAGCGAGAGGGGAGTATATCAGCCCCAGCATTTT

v_gene: TRBV7-9
j_gene: TRBJ2-2
d_gene: NA
abundance: NA
CDR3aa: CASRLPNTGELFF
CDR3nt: TGTGCCAGCAGACTCCCCAACACCGGGGAGCTGTTTTTT

v_gene: TRBV27
j_gene: TRBJ1-6
d_gene: TRBD1
abundance: NA
CDR3aa: CASSLLGGQGSDSPLHF
CDR3nt: TGTGCCAGCAGTTTACTAGGGGGCCAGGGATCCGATTCACCCCTCCACTTT

v_gene: TRBV4-3
j_gene: TRBJ1-2
d_gene: TRBD1
abundance: NA
CDR3aa: CASSQELGTGGGYTF
CDR3nt: TGCGCCAGCAGCCAAGAGTTGGGGACAGGGGGCGGCTACACCTTC

v_gene: TRBV11-3
j_gene: TRBJ1-1
d_gene: NA
abundance: NA
CDR3aa: CASSLDHNTEAFF
CDR3nt: TGTGCCAGCAGCCTCGACCATAACACTGAAGCTTTCTTT

v_gene: TRBV7-6
j_gene: TRBJ2-3
d_gene: NA
abundance: NA
CDR3aa: CASSLTRGGTDTQYF
CDR3nt: TGTGCCAGCAGCCTGACGAGGGGTGGCACAGATACGCAGTATTTT

v_gene: TRBV5-8
j_gene: TRBJ2-2
d_gene: TRBD1
abundance: NA
CDR3aa: CASSLRDRANTGELFF
CDR3nt: TGTGCCAGCAGCCTCCGGGACAGGGCGAACACCGGGGAGCTGTTTTTT

v_gene: TRBV5-5
j_gene: TRBJ2-7
d_gene: NA
abundance: NA
CDR3aa: CASSLASGAYYEQYF
CDR3nt: TGTGCCAGCAGCTTGGCCTCAGGGGCATACTACGAGCAGTACTTC

v_gene: TRBV7-9
j_gene: TRBJ2-1
d_gene: NA
abundance: NA
CDR3aa: CASSSTLRGAIYNEQFF
CDR3nt: TGTGCCAGCAGCTCAACATTAAGGGGCGCCATTTACAATGAGCAGTTCTTC

v_gene: TRBV7-9
j_gene: TRBJ1-3
d_gene: TRBD1
abundance: NA
CDR3aa: CASSSLDRAYSGNTIYF
CDR3nt: TGTGCCAGCAGCTCCCTCGACAGGGCCTACTCTGGAAACACCATATATTTT

v_gene: TRBV27
j_gene: TRBJ2-3
d_gene: NA
abundance: NA
CDR3aa: CASSTYYRGGRADTQYF
CDR3nt: TGTGCCAGCAGTACCTATTACAGGGGAGGTCGGGCAGATACGCAGTATTTT

v_gene: TRBV6-5
j_gene: TRBJ1-1
d_gene: TRBD1
abundance: NA
CDR3aa: CASSLGQADNTEAFF
CDR3nt: TGTGCCAGCAGTCTGGGACAGGCAGACAACACTGAAGCTTTCTTT

v_gene: TRBV5-1
j_gene: TRBJ2-2
d_gene: NA
abundance: NA
CDR3aa: CASRLQGIPAGELFF
CDR3nt: TGCGCCAGCAGGCTCCAGGGGATTCCAGCCGGGGAGCTGTTTTTT

v_gene: TRBV30
j_gene: TRBJ2-5
d_gene: TRBD2
abundance: NA
CDR3aa: CAWSWGGAVEAQYF
CDR3nt: TGTGCCTGGAGTTGGGGAGGGGCGGTTGAGGCCCAGTACTTC

v_gene: TRBV30
j_gene: TRBJ1-6
d_gene: TRBD1
abundance: NA
CDR3aa: CAWNPGTGGFYNSPLHF
CDR3nt: TGTGCCTGGAATCCCGGGACAGGGGGGTTCTATAATTCACCCCTCCACTTT

v_gene: TRBV9
j_gene: TRBJ1-3
d_gene: NA
abundance: NA
CDR3aa: CASSEGGSGNTIYF
CDR3nt: TGTGCCAGCAGCGAGGGAGGGAGTGGAAACACCATATATTTT

v_gene: TRBV27
j_gene: TRBJ2-3
d_gene: TRBD2
abundance: NA
CDR3aa: CASSRMTSVSTDTQYF
CDR3nt: TGTGCCAGCAGTAGAATGACTAGCGTGAGCACAGATACGCAGTATTTT

v_gene: TRBV29-1
j_gene: TRBJ2-7
d_gene: NA
abundance: NA
CDR3aa: CSVVHNEQYF
CDR3nt: TGCAGCGTCGTTCACAACGAGCAGTACTTC

v_gene: TRBV7-2
j_gene: TRBJ2-2
d_gene: NA
abundance: once
CDR3aa: CASSRGVSGELFF
CDR3nt: TGTGCCAGCAGCCGGGGAGTCTCCGGGGAGCTGTTTTTT

v_gene: TRBV9
j_gene: TRBJ2-2
d_gene: NA
abundance: NA
CDR3aa: CASKRTPDNTGELFF
CDR3nt: TGTGCCAGCAAGAGGACTCCCGATAACACCGGGGAGCTGTTTTTT

v_gene: TRBV11-3
j_gene: TRBJ2-1
d_gene: NA
abundance: NA
CDR3aa: CASSFGGQNYNEQFF
CDR3nt: TGTGCCAGCAGCTTCGGGGGACAAAACTACAATGAGCAGTTCTTC

v_gene: TRBV4-1
j_gene: TRBJ1-1
d_gene: NA
abundance: NA
CDR3aa: CASSQPTEGSEAFF
CDR3nt: TGCGCCAGCAGCCAACCGACAGAGGGCTCTGAAGCTTTCTTT

v_gene: TRBV28
j_gene: TRBJ2-5
d_gene: TRBD1
abundance: NA
CDR3aa: CASSFGTGGQETQYF
CDR3nt: TGTGCCAGCAGTTTTGGGACAGGGGGTCAAGAGACCCAGTACTTC

v_gene: TRBV7-8
j_gene: TRBJ2-2
d_gene: NA
abundance: NA
CDR3aa: CASSTSWVRLRTGELFF
CDR3nt: TGTGCCAGCAGCACCTCTTGGGTTCGTTTGCGTACCGGGGAGCTGTTTTTT

v_gene: TRBV19
j_gene: TRBJ2-3
d_gene: TRBD2
abundance: NA
CDR3aa: CASSGLAGPSTDTQYF
CDR3nt: TGTGCCTCCTCTGGGCTAGCGGGGCCTAGCACAGATACGCAGTATTTT

v_gene: TRBV9
j_gene: TRBJ1-6
d_gene: NA
abundance: NA
CDR3aa: CASSRGPENSPLHF
CDR3nt: TGTGCCAGCAGCAGAGGGCCGGAGAATTCACCCCTCCACTTT

v_gene: TRBV7-9
j_gene: TRBJ1-6
d_gene: NA
abundance: NA
CDR3aa: CASSPVGNYNSPLHF
CDR3nt: TGTGCCAGCAGCCCCGTGGGAAACTATAATTCACCCCTCCACTTT

v_gene: TRBV5-1
j_gene: TRBJ2-3
d_gene: TRBD1
abundance: NA
CDR3aa: CASSFPGGITDTQYF
CDR3nt: TGCGCCAGCAGCTTCCCAGGGGGAATCACAGATACGCAGTATTTT

v_gene: TRBV5-4
j_gene: TRBJ2-7
d_gene: TRBD1
abundance: NA
CDR3aa: CASSLGDREFAEQYF
CDR3nt: TGTGCCAGCAGCTTGGGGGACAGGGAGTTTGCCGAGCAGTACTTC

v_gene: TRBV28
j_gene: TRBJ2-7
d_gene: TRBD1
abundance: NA
CDR3aa: CASSWGQRPYEQYF
CDR3nt: TGTGCCAGCAGCTGGGGACAGCGCCCCTACGAGCAGTACTTC

v_gene: TRBV30
j_gene: TRBJ1-2
d_gene: NA
abundance: NA
CDR3aa: CAWSVSDNYGYTF
CDR3nt: TGTGCCTGGAGTGTCAGTGATAACTATGGCTACACCTTC

v_gene: TRBV10-3
j_gene: TRBJ2-7
d_gene: NA
abundance: NA
CDR3aa: CAISDGAGGVTYEQYF
CDR3nt: TGTGCCATCAGTGATGGGGCAGGTGGAGTGACCTACGAGCAGTACTTC